This T cell receptor (beta chain) derives from a study of CD8 T cells in Susac syndrome. Across the study: Treatment status at blood draw for the Susac syndrome patients was therapy-naive, corticosteroids, or intravenous immunoglobulin alone. Findings and limits, study-wide: The CD4+ T cell repertoires in Susac syndrome did not show any clonal expansion. A relatively small number of individuals underwent TCR sequencing and HLA analysis.

Negative magnetic isolation gave CD8+ and CD4+ cells; FACS enriched CD8+ TEMRA. V lost 0 bases and J 3 bases, leaving 8 bases between the germline ends. The CDR3 contains 13 residues. Germline assignment: CDR1 GTSNPN and CDR2 SVGIG (reference sequence). An input of about 0.5 to 1 ug of RNA was subjected to reverse transcription using random hexamers. Each CDR3 protein gets one entry after TCRdb re-called the immunoSEQ multiplex PCR reads with MiXCR. The sample carries roughly 190,000 distinct CDR3 sequences, around nine tenths recorded once. Turning to this clonotype: Antigen: not known.

What was sequenced was CD4+ T cells from PBMCs. This sequence was found in a human donor with Susac syndrome. The V and J genes are TRBV30 and TRBJ1-1; no firm D call. In DNA form, the CDR3 reads TGTGCCTGGAGTGTAGTCCGGGACACTGAAGCTTTCTTT. Its translation: CAWSVVRDTEAFF.